A single sample gave rise to the 7 T cell receptor beta chains below, sequenced in a study of CD8+CD57+ T cells in acquired aplastic anemia. Genomic DNA, the template, was used for profiling of the TCR beta VDJ and CDR3. Each CDR3 protein gets one entry after TCRdb re-called the reads with MiXCR. Here the sample spans 150,000 to 200,000 distinct CDR3 sequences, over 60% being singletons. The sequenced sample consisted of sorted CD4+, CD8+, or CD8+CD57+ T cells (not recorded which) from PBMCs. Receptors originate from a human donor with severe aplastic anemia or a healthy control (not recorded which).

This clonotype came up once. The chain is built from TRBV20-1 and TRBJ1-1, with 9 bases identical to TRBD1. V gave up 3 bases and J gave up 7 bases; unmatched junction bases: 3. Germline CDR1 is DFQATT and CDR2 is SNEGSKA (reference sequence). The CDR3 consists of 12 residues. Here the CDR3 reads CSARGTGIEAFF. The CDR3 DNA reads as TGCAGTGCTAGGGGGACAGGGATTGAAGCTTTCTTT.

This clonotype was detected once. The rearrangement uses TRBV5-4 and TRBJ1-2, with D possibly TRBD1 on 5 matching bases. Trimming cost V 3 bases and J 8 bases, with 11 bases left between them. Germline V gene data show CDR1 as SGHNT and CDR2 as YYREEE (reference sequence). This CDR3 has 12 residues. CDR3 coding DNA: TGTGCCAGCAGCTGGGGGACGCAAGGCTACACCTTC. It codes for CASSWGTQGYTF.

V gene TRBV15 combines with J gene TRBJ1-1; D gene ambiguous. The germline V and J ends were trimmed by 0 bases and 6 bases, with 5 bases remaining between them. CDR1 is LNHNV and CDR2 is YYDKDF in the germline V gene (reference sequence). This CDR3 region has 12 residues. CDR3 DNA sequence: TGTGCCACCAGCAGAGACCAGTCTGAAGCTTTCTTT. Translated, it gives CATSRDQSEAFF.

This clonotype showed up just a few times. The DNA for the CDR3 is TGTGCCAGCAGCCAAACCCCGAGGAGCCAAGAGACCCAGTACTTC. Translated: CASSQTPRSQETQYF. V usage is TRBV7-9 and J usage is TRBJ2-5, with D unresolved. The CDR3 sequence is 15 residues long. V dropped 5 bases and J dropped 1 base, with 14 bases sitting between them. Germline assignment: CDR1 SEHNR and CDR2 FQNEAQ (reference sequence).

About this clonotype: One junction end does not reproduce the germline sequence, and a read error may be involved. The chain recombines TRBV7-2 with TRBJ1-6; D gene ambiguous. The CDR3 spans 14 residues. Germline V gene data show CDR1 as SGHTA and CDR2 as FQGNSA. The chain's CDR3 is CASSSGLYNSPLHF. For the CDR3, the DNA is TGTGCCAGCAGCTCCGGACTTTATAATTCACCTCTCCACTTT.

The chain is built from TRBV2 and TRBJ1-1; no firm D call. The germline CDR1 and CDR2 sequences are SNHLY and FYNNEI. V was cut by 5 bases and J by 5 bases, with 15 bases left in between. There are 14 residues in the CDR3. In DNA, the CDR3 is TGTGCCAGCAGTAAGACTGGCATTGGTACTGAAGCTTTCTTT. Amino acid sequence: CASSKTGIGTEAFF.

This clonotype was picked up one time. This chain joins TRBV10-3 and TRBJ2-3, with 8 bases fitting TRBD2. The trim removed 10 bases at V and 2 bases at J, leaving 8 bases unmatched. The CDR3 has 14 amino acids. Germline values: CDR1 ENHRY, CDR2 SYGVKD. The CDR3 nucleotides read TGTGCCAGCGGTTACGGGGGGGCCACAGATACGCAGTATTTT. It is translated as CASGYGGATDTQYF.